The rows below give T cell receptor beta chains drawn from one sample of a study of blood T cell repertoires in COVID-19. The table came from immunoSEQ multiplex PCR; TCRdb's copy has only in-frame clones and leaves some out. The data contain about 300,000 clones, 88% of them singletons. The specimen sequenced was peripheral blood. These TCRs come from a woman aged 25 to 39 who had recovered from COVID-19. Each CDR3 is given with its conserved first and last residue. A D gene is named only where the DNA matches it firmly. Expanded clones are given a class, and other clones once, few, many or no size at all.

cdr3_length: 13; d_call: -; clone_size: once; v_call: TRBV27; j_call: TRBJ2-3; cdr3_aa: CASSHRQADTQYF; cdr3_nt: TGTGCCAGCAGTCATCGACAGGCAGATACGCAGTATTTT
cdr3_length: 16; d_call: TRBD1; clone_size: -; v_call: TRBV29-1; j_call: TRBJ2-2; cdr3_aa: CSVEGRQGLNTGELFF; cdr3_nt: TGCAGCGTTGAAGGGAGACAGGGGTTGAACACCGGGGAGCTGTTTTTT
cdr3_length: 16; d_call: -; clone_size: medium-sized; v_call: TRBV4-3; j_call: TRBJ1-5; cdr3_aa: CASSQDWWPGDQPQHF; cdr3_nt: TGCGCCAGCAGCCAAGATTGGTGGCCAGGGGATCAGCCCCAGCATTTT
cdr3_length: 13; d_call: TRBD1; clone_size: once; v_call: TRBV16; j_call: TRBJ2-7; cdr3_aa: CASSRGQNYEQYF; cdr3_nt: TGTGCCAGCAGCCGGGGACAGAACTACGAGCAGTACTTC
cdr3_length: 15; d_call: -; clone_size: -; v_call: TRBV11-2; j_call: TRBJ2-3; cdr3_aa: CASSLAPGWTDTQYF; cdr3_nt: TGTGCCAGCAGCTTAGCCCCGGGGTGGACAGATACGCAGTATTTT
cdr3_length: 14; d_call: -; clone_size: -; v_call: TRBV27; j_call: TRBJ1-1; cdr3_aa: CASSLSTGLAEAFF; cdr3_nt: TGTGCCAGCAGTTTATCTACGGGGTTAGCTGAAGCTTTCTTT
cdr3_length: 16; d_call: TRBD1; clone_size: -; v_call: TRBV7-6; j_call: TRBJ2-5; cdr3_aa: CASSTLPGGEQETQYF; cdr3_nt: TGTGCCAGCAGCACCCTGCCAGGGGGCGAGCAAGAGACCCAGTACTTC
cdr3_length: 16; d_call: -; clone_size: -; v_call: TRBV4-2; j_call: TRBJ1-5; cdr3_aa: CASSPGQGRDNQPQHF; cdr3_nt: TGTGCCAGCAGCCCTGGACAAGGCAGGGACAATCAGCCCCAGCATTTT
cdr3_length: 17; d_call: -; clone_size: few; v_call: TRBV7-3; j_call: TRBJ1-6; cdr3_aa: CASSQGPGRDYNSPLHF; cdr3_nt: TGTGCCAGCAGCCAGGGGCCTGGCAGGGACTATAATTCACCCCTCCACTTT
cdr3_length: 17; d_call: TRBD2; clone_size: -; v_call: TRBV5-6; j_call: TRBJ2-3; cdr3_aa: CASSRPGLAGGTDTQYF; cdr3_nt: TGTGCCAGCAGCCGTCCGGGACTAGCGGGGGGCACAGATACGCAGTATTTT
cdr3_length: 14; d_call: TRBD1; clone_size: -; v_call: TRBV7-2; j_call: TRBJ1-5; cdr3_aa: CASSSRTGGPPQHF; cdr3_nt: TGTGCCAGCAGCTCACGGACAGGGGGGCCACCCCAGCATTTT
cdr3_length: 13; d_call: -; clone_size: -; v_call: TRBV28; j_call: TRBJ1-5; cdr3_aa: CASARDSNQPQHF; cdr3_nt: TGTGCCAGCGCCAGGGATAGCAATCAGCCCCAGCATTTT
cdr3_length: 13; d_call: -; clone_size: -; v_call: TRBV25-1; j_call: TRBJ1-3; cdr3_aa: CASNTVNGNTIYF; cdr3_nt: TGTGCCAGCAATACTGTTAACGGAAACACCATATATTTT
cdr3_length: 16; d_call: TRBD1; clone_size: -; v_call: TRBV24-1; j_call: TRBJ2-5; cdr3_aa: CATSERGQGSQETQYF; cdr3_nt: TGTGCCACCAGTGAACGAGGACAGGGAAGCCAAGAGACCCAGTACTTC
cdr3_length: 17; d_call: TRBD1; clone_size: -; v_call: TRBV10-3; j_call: TRBJ1-4; cdr3_aa: CAISDAPGGRGNEKLFF; cdr3_nt: TGTGCCATCAGTGACGCGCCAGGGGGCAGGGGTAATGAAAAACTGTTTTTT
cdr3_length: 12; d_call: -; clone_size: -; v_call: TRBV28; j_call: TRBJ2-1; cdr3_aa: CASRQAGFEQFF; cdr3_nt: TGTGCCAGCAGGCAAGCAGGGTTTGAACAGTTCTTC
cdr3_length: 14; d_call: TRBD1; clone_size: -; v_call: TRBV18; j_call: TRBJ1-5; cdr3_aa: CATASTGYNQPQHF; cdr3_nt: TGTGCCACCGCATCGACAGGGTACAATCAGCCCCAGCATTTT
cdr3_length: 12; d_call: TRBD1; clone_size: -; v_call: TRBV6-6; j_call: TRBJ2-7; cdr3_aa: CASSRDSYEQYF; cdr3_nt: TGTGCCAGCAGTAGGGACAGCTACGAGCAGTACTTC
cdr3_length: 16; d_call: TRBD1; clone_size: -; v_call: TRBV24-1; j_call: TRBJ2-2; cdr3_aa: CATSGTGNHRAGELFF; cdr3_nt: TGTGCCACCAGTGGGACAGGGAATCATCGGGCCGGGGAGCTGTTTTTT
cdr3_length: 15; d_call: -; clone_size: -; v_call: TRBV9; j_call: TRBJ2-5; cdr3_aa: CASSVLGHLKETQYF; cdr3_nt: TGTGCCAGCAGCGTACTGGGACACTTGAAAGAGACCCAGTACTTC
cdr3_length: 12; d_call: -; clone_size: -; v_call: TRBV5-1; j_call: TRBJ1-5; cdr3_aa: CASETAGEPQHF; cdr3_nt: TGCGCCAGCGAGACCGCGGGGGAGCCCCAGCATTTT
cdr3_length: 14; d_call: TRBD2; clone_size: -; v_call: TRBV19; j_call: TRBJ2-1; cdr3_aa: CASSIGGGYNEQFF; cdr3_nt: TGTGCCAGTAGTATAGGCGGGGGCTACAATGAGCAGTTCTTC
cdr3_length: 18; d_call: TRBD1; clone_size: -; v_call: TRBV4-2; j_call: TRBJ1-6; cdr3_aa: CASSHWETGQTYNSPLHF; cdr3_nt: TGTGCCAGCAGCCACTGGGAGACAGGGCAAACCTATAATTCACCCCTCCACTTT
cdr3_length: 15; d_call: TRBD2; clone_size: -; v_call: TRBV18; j_call: TRBJ2-1; cdr3_aa: CASSLSSGGDNEQFF; cdr3_nt: TGTGCCAGCTCACTTTCTAGCGGGGGGGACAATGAGCAGTTCTTC
cdr3_length: 14; d_call: -; clone_size: -; v_call: TRBV19; j_call: TRBJ1-5; cdr3_aa: CASSTRQSNQPQHF; cdr3_nt: TGTGCCAGTAGTACTCGACAGAGCAATCAGCCCCAGCATTTT
cdr3_length: 16; d_call: -; clone_size: -; v_call: TRBV9; j_call: TRBJ2-1; cdr3_aa: CASTWDSGSSYNEQFF; cdr3_nt: TGTGCCAGCACGTGGGATAGCGGAAGCTCCTACAATGAGCAGTTCTTC
cdr3_length: 15; d_call: TRBD1; clone_size: -; v_call: TRBV19; j_call: TRBJ1-2; cdr3_aa: CASSIGDRGLYGYTF; cdr3_nt: TGTGCCAGTAGTATAGGGGACAGGGGCCTCTATGGCTACACCTTC
cdr3_length: 15; d_call: -; clone_size: -; v_call: TRBV6-5; j_call: TRBJ2-5; cdr3_aa: CASTWGTSGGETQYF; cdr3_nt: TGTGCCAGCACCTGGGGTACAAGCGGCGGAGAGACCCAGTACTTC
cdr3_length: 14; d_call: TRBD1; clone_size: -; v_call: TRBV2; j_call: TRBJ2-2; cdr3_aa: CASSGDRGDGELFF; cdr3_nt: TGTGCCAGCAGCGGGGACAGGGGAGACGGGGAGCTGTTTTTT
cdr3_length: 15; d_call: TRBD1; clone_size: -; v_call: TRBV18; j_call: TRBJ1-1; cdr3_aa: CASSPLAGQATEAFF; cdr3_nt: TGTGCCAGCTCACCACTGGCGGGACAGGCGACTGAAGCTTTCTTT
cdr3_length: 11; d_call: -; clone_size: -; v_call: TRBV27; j_call: TRBJ2-7; cdr3_aa: CASIRGKEQYF; cdr3_nt: TGTGCCAGCATCAGGGGAAAAGAGCAGTACTTC
cdr3_length: 16; d_call: TRBD2; clone_size: -; v_call: TRBV5-5; j_call: TRBJ2-2; cdr3_aa: CASSSLAGSDAGELFF; cdr3_nt: TGTGCCAGCAGCTCCCTAGCGGGGTCCGATGCCGGGGAGCTGTTTTTT
cdr3_length: 15; d_call: -; clone_size: -; v_call: TRBV7-2; j_call: TRBJ2-7; cdr3_aa: CASSLAELVYYEQYF; cdr3_nt: TGTGCCAGCAGCTTAGCCGAGCTGGTATACTACGAGCAGTACTTC
cdr3_length: 13; d_call: -; clone_size: -; v_call: TRBV5-4; j_call: TRBJ1-2; cdr3_aa: CASSETANYGYTF; cdr3_nt: TGTGCCAGCAGCGAGACAGCCAACTATGGCTACACCTTC
cdr3_length: 12; d_call: -; clone_size: -; v_call: TRBV9; j_call: TRBJ2-2; cdr3_aa: CASSRATGELFF; cdr3_nt: TGTGCCAGCAGCCGCGCCACCGGGGAGCTGTTTTTT
cdr3_length: 15; d_call: -; clone_size: -; v_call: TRBV7-2; j_call: TRBJ1-6; cdr3_aa: CASSLGWETNSPLHF; cdr3_nt: TGTGCCAGCAGCTTAGGTTGGGAGACTAATTCACCCCTCCACTTT
cdr3_length: 21; d_call: -; clone_size: -; v_call: TRBV7-3; j_call: TRBJ2-2; cdr3_aa: CASSFPLITITTASNTGELFF; cdr3_nt: TGTGCCAGCAGCTTCCCCTTGATTACGATAACGACAGCCTCGAACACCGGGGAGCTGTTTTTT
cdr3_length: 17; d_call: TRBD2; clone_size: -; v_call: TRBV3-1/TRBV3-2; j_call: TRBJ2-4; cdr3_aa: CASSQDPSGATKNIQYF; cdr3_nt: TGTGCCAGCAGCCAAGATCCTAGCGGGGCGACCAAAAACATTCAGTACTTC
cdr3_length: 14; d_call: TRBD2; clone_size: -; v_call: TRBV9; j_call: TRBJ2-3; cdr3_aa: CASTQLAGTDTQYF; cdr3_nt: TGTGCCAGCACCCAACTAGCGGGCACAGATACGCAGTATTTT
cdr3_length: 17; d_call: TRBD2; clone_size: -; v_call: TRBV5-1; j_call: TRBJ2-2; cdr3_aa: CASSPLAGGRGTGELFF; cdr3_nt: TGCGCCAGCAGCCCGCTAGCGGGGGGGCGCGGCACCGGGGAGCTGTTTTTT
cdr3_length: 16; d_call: -; clone_size: -; v_call: TRBV7-9; j_call: TRBJ2-2; cdr3_aa: CASSKPGQAVIGELFF; cdr3_nt: TGTGCCAGCAGCAAACCCGGCCAGGCTGTTATCGGGGAGCTGTTTTTT
cdr3_length: 14; d_call: -; clone_size: -; v_call: TRBV2; j_call: TRBJ2-5; cdr3_aa: CASRPGTATETQYF; cdr3_nt: TGTGCCAGCCGACCCGGGACTGCCACGGAGACCCAGTACTTC
cdr3_length: 14; d_call: -; clone_size: few; v_call: TRBV29-1; j_call: TRBJ2-7; cdr3_aa: CSVEAPGEGYEQYF; cdr3_nt: TGCAGCGTTGAAGCCCCAGGGGAGGGCTACGAGCAGTACTTC
cdr3_length: 15; d_call: -; clone_size: few; v_call: TRBV11-2; j_call: TRBJ1-6; cdr3_aa: CASSLLGGYNSPLHF; cdr3_nt: TGTGCCAGCAGCTTACTAGGGGGTTATAATTCACCCCTCCACTTT
cdr3_length: 15; d_call: TRBD1; clone_size: -; v_call: TRBV3-1/TRBV3-2; j_call: TRBJ1-3; cdr3_aa: CASSQFRGPGNTIYF; cdr3_nt: TGTGCCAGCAGCCAATTCAGGGGGCCTGGAAACACCATATATTTT
cdr3_length: 15; d_call: TRBD1; clone_size: -; v_call: TRBV14; j_call: TRBJ2-7; cdr3_aa: CASSPQGQRTYEQYF; cdr3_nt: TGTGCCAGCAGCCCACAGGGACAGAGAACCTACGAGCAGTACTTC
cdr3_length: 15; d_call: -; clone_size: -; v_call: TRBV6-5; j_call: TRBJ1-2; cdr3_aa: CASSSEGGVVYGYTF; cdr3_nt: TGTGCCAGCAGTTCTGAAGGGGGGGTGGTCTATGGCTACACCTTC
cdr3_length: 16; d_call: -; clone_size: -; v_call: TRBV7-8; j_call: TRBJ2-1; cdr3_aa: CASSTHRQGSYNEQFF; cdr3_nt: TGTGCCAGCAGCACCCACCGACAAGGCTCCTACAATGAGCAGTTCTTC
cdr3_length: 14; d_call: TRBD1; clone_size: -; v_call: TRBV5-1; j_call: TRBJ1-1; cdr3_aa: CASSSDRVGTEAFF; cdr3_nt: TGCGCCAGCAGCTCGGACAGGGTAGGCACTGAAGCTTTCTTT
cdr3_length: 19; d_call: TRBD2; clone_size: -; v_call: TRBV4-1; j_call: TRBJ2-1; cdr3_aa: CASSHPALAGLRRENEQFF; cdr3_nt: TGCGCCAGCAGCCACCCCGCCCTAGCGGGGCTCCGACGGGAGAATGAGCAGTTCTTC
cdr3_length: 14; d_call: TRBD2; clone_size: -; v_call: TRBV20-1; j_call: TRBJ2-7; cdr3_aa: CSASERGLTYEQYF; cdr3_nt: TGCAGTGCTAGTGAGCGGGGGTTAACCTACGAGCAGTACTTC
cdr3_length: 15; d_call: TRBD2; clone_size: -; v_call: TRBV2; j_call: TRBJ2-1; cdr3_aa: CASSGGLAGYNEQFF; cdr3_nt: TGTGCCAGCTCGGGAGGGCTAGCGGGTTACAATGAGCAGTTCTTC
cdr3_length: 14; d_call: -; clone_size: -; v_call: TRBV6-1; j_call: TRBJ1-2; cdr3_aa: CASSEAGVGYGYTF; cdr3_nt: TGTGCCAGCAGTGAAGCAGGGGTCGGGTATGGCTACACCTTC
cdr3_length: 14; d_call: -; clone_size: once; v_call: TRBV16; j_call: TRBJ1-1; cdr3_aa: CASSQLQLNTEAFF; cdr3_nt: TGTGCCAGCAGCCAACTCCAGTTGAACACTGAAGCTTTCTTT
cdr3_length: 14; d_call: TRBD1; clone_size: once; v_call: TRBV7-2; j_call: TRBJ2-7; cdr3_aa: CASSPDRGSYEQYF; cdr3_nt: TGTGCCAGCAGTCCGGACAGGGGAAGCTACGAGCAGTACTTC
cdr3_length: 15; d_call: -; clone_size: -; v_call: TRBV14; j_call: TRBJ1-2; cdr3_aa: CASSPFGGSVYGYTF; cdr3_nt: TGTGCCAGCAGCCCCTTCGGCGGGTCGGTTTATGGCTACACCTTC
cdr3_length: 15; d_call: TRBD1; clone_size: -; v_call: TRBV24-1; j_call: TRBJ2-5; cdr3_aa: CATSDGTGVRETQYF; cdr3_nt: TGTGCCACCAGTGATGGGACAGGGGTTAGGGAGACCCAGTACTTC
cdr3_length: 15; d_call: TRBD1; clone_size: -; v_call: TRBV11-2; j_call: TRBJ2-4; cdr3_aa: CASSRQGWAKNIQYF; cdr3_nt: TGTGCCAGCAGCCGACAGGGTTGGGCCAAAAACATTCAGTACTTC
cdr3_length: 14; d_call: TRBD1; clone_size: -; v_call: TRBV2; j_call: TRBJ1-1; cdr3_aa: CATSPDRVNTEAFF; cdr3_nt: TGTGCCACCTCCCCGGACAGGGTCAACACTGAAGCTTTCTTT